The 6 T cell receptor beta chains below come from one sample, sequenced in a study of blood T cell repertoires in COVID-19. Sequenced by immunoSEQ multiplex PCR; TCRdb stores in-frame clones only, minus some. The sample carries roughly 170,000 clones, about four fifths recorded once. The sequenced sample consisted of peripheral blood. The receptor source for this set is a woman aged 55 to 70 with COVID-19, enrolled during active disease.

This chain joins TRBV5-1 and TRBJ1-1; D is possibly TRBD1 (5 bases). The length of the CDR3 is 15 residues. Germline V lookup: CDR1 SGHRS, CDR2 YFSETQ. V lost 4 bases, J lost 5 bases, and 18 bases lay in between. CDR3 coding DNA: TGCGCCAGCAGCCCTATGGGGGGTGCCGGAACTGAAGCTTTCTTT. Protein: CASSPMGGAGTEAFF.

The chain joins TRBV5-1 to TRBJ1-2; D perhaps matches TRBD1 (6 bases). This CDR3 comprises 15 residues. Trimming removed 0 bases at V and 8 bases at J, with 17 bases between. The germline CDR1 and CDR2 sequences are SGHRS and YFSETQ. CDR3 bases: TGCGCCAGCAGCTTGGTTCGGCGGGGGGCTGAAGGCTACACCTTC. It translates to CASSLVRRGAEGYTF.

A remark on this clone: Sequence at one end of the junction differs from germline and may be a read error. The V gene is TRBV7-9, the J gene TRBJ1-4, with 8 bases aligning to TRBD1. Per the germline V gene, CDR1 is SEHNR and CDR2 is FQNEAQ (reference sequence). The CDR3 has 13 residues. CDR3: CASSLYEAAGQVF. The CDR3 coding sequence is TGTGCCAGCAGCTTATACGAAGCTGCGGGACAGGTTTTT.

The V gene is TRBV7-3, the J gene TRBJ2-3; TRBD1 aligns across 9 bases. This CDR3 has 15 amino acids. Germline V gives CDR1 SGHTA, CDR2 FQGTGA. The V gene end was trimmed by 6 bases and the J gene end by 3 bases; junction bases not matched to a gene: 7. The CDR3 DNA follows: TGTGCCAGCAGGACCCGGGGGACAGGGACAGATACGCAGTATTTT. Its protein is CASRTRGTGTDTQYF.

Turning to this clone: The sample carries other DNA sequences with the same CDR3. The chain joins TRBV4-3 to TRBJ1-1, with TRBD1 matching over 10 bases. CDR1 and CDR2 (germline): LGHNA, YSLEER. The CDR3 loop spans 14 amino acids. V shed 3 bases and J 5 bases; nucleotides not matched to a gene: 3. DNA for the CDR3: TGCGCCAGCAGCCAGGACAGGGGGTTGACTGAAGCTTTCTTT. Residues: CASSQDRGLTEAFF.

The CDR3 DNA reads as TGCGCCAGCAGCTTATCTCCGGGTAGCGGGCAAGAGACCCAGTACTTC. Translation gives CASSLSPGSGQETQYF. This sequence joins TRBV5-1 and TRBJ2-5, with 7 bases that match TRBD2. The CDR3 contains 16 residues. In germline, CDR1 is SGHRS, CDR2 YFSETQ. V dropped 2 bases and J dropped 2; count of bases not matched to a gene: 9.